Described below is a single T cell receptor (beta chain) sequence and its context. This specimen belongs to a study of blood T cell repertoires in COVID-19. Turning to the study itself: Acute and convalescent COVID-19 samples came from the United States, Italy and Spain.

Original handling: It was from reference gene primer amplification that nucleated cell counts were estimated. The data were produced by immunoSEQ multiplex PCR, yet TCRdb's version contains in-frame clones alone and is incomplete. The DNA was the basis for D and trimming; V, J and clone size are from that table. The table includes 150,000 to 160,000 clones, approximately 86% detected once. In Seattle, patients joined the study during active infection and were tracked longitudinally. The CDR3 covers 14 residues. The germline CDR1 and CDR2 sequences are KGHSH and LQKENI. V trimming: 2 bases; J trimming: 2 bases; junction bases outside the gene matches: 1.

This receptor was taken from a man between 60 and 70 years old with COVID-19, enrolled during active disease. Material: peripheral blood. This chain uses TRBV18 with TRBJ2-7; 9 nucleotides match TRBD1. CDR3 DNA: TGTGCCAGCTCACCAGGACAGGGGCCCTACGAGCAGTACTTC. It yields the protein CASSPGQGPYEQYF.